A single sample is the source of the 28 T cell receptor beta chains below, sequenced in a study of cytomegalovirus exposure and HLA in healthy donors. Primers: 60 Vbeta forward and 13 Jbeta reverse. The table came from immunoSEQ multiplex PCR; TCRdb's copy has only in-frame clones and leaves some out. The sample carries about 130,000 clones, 70% to 80% recorded once. Source material: PBMCs. The receptors here all came from a man aged 25 to 40 in good health and CMV-seronegative.

This clone was recorded a few times. V gene TRBV28 combines with J gene TRBJ1-4; possible D gene TRBD1, 5 bases. Trimming cost V 2 bases and J 5 bases, with 18 bases left between them. The CDR3 is 17 residues long. Germline CDR1 reads MDHEN; CDR2 reads SYDVKM. CDR3 region: CASSLPGGGGRNEKLFF. As DNA, the CDR3 is TGTGCCAGCAGTTTACCGGGGGGTGGGGGTCGGAATGAAAAACTGTTTTTT. The variable domain in full, completed from reference TRBV28 and TRBJ1-4, reads DVKVTQSSRYLVKRTGEKVFLECVQDMDHENMFWYRQDPGLGLRLIYFSYDVKMKEKGDIPEGYSVSREKKERFSLILESASTNQTSMYLCASSLPGGGGRNEKLFFGSGTQLSVL.

In this sample, this clone turned up once. This chain links TRBV5-1 with TRBJ2-1; 8 bases agree with TRBD2. V lost 5 bases, J lost 13 bases, and 17 bases stayed unmatched. The CDR3 consists of 15 residues. Germline-derived CDR1 and CDR2 are SGHRS and YFSETQ. The chain's CDR3 is CASSYTGTRGPDQFF. The CDR3 coding sequence is TGCGCCAGCAGTTATACCGGGACTAGGGGTCCAGATCAGTTCTTC.

The rearrangement uses TRBV2 and TRBJ2-7; TRBD2 agrees at 9 bases. Germline V CDR1 and CDR2: SNHLY, FYNNEI. CDR3 length: 19 amino acids. Trimming at V came to 4 bases and at J to 4 bases, leaving 20 bases not matched to a gene. CDR3 DNA sequence: TGTGCCAGCAGTGCAGGGTCTAGCGGGACAGCTCGGGGGGATTACGAGCAGTACTTC. Protein product: CASSAGSSGTARGDYEQYF.

This clone was picked up one time. V usage is TRBV4-1 and J usage is TRBJ2-2, with a tentative D call TRBD2 (6 bases). With 2 bases removed from V and 7 bases from J, the gap between germline ends came to 26 bases. Germline CDR1 MGHRA, CDR2 YSYEKL. This CDR3 has 19 residues. CDR3 sequence: CASSQSKPGTPVGGGELFF. Here the CDR3 DNA reads TGCGCCAGCAGCCAAAGCAAACCCGGGACTCCGGTGGGGGGCGGGGAGCTGTTTTTT.

This clone was seen only once. The rearrangement joins TRBV30 to TRBJ2-3; D is perhaps TRBD2 (6 bases). The germline V gene encodes CDR1 GTSNPN and CDR2 SVGIG (reference sequence). The CDR3 has 13 residues. V lost 2 bases to trimming and J lost 5 bases, with 11 bases between them. The CDR3 protein is CAWSWGERDTQYF. The CDR3 DNA follows: TGTGCCTGGAGTTGGGGGGAGAGAGATACGCAGTATTTT.

V and J are TRBV7-2 and TRBJ2-1; 9 bases match TRBD1. V lost 4 bases and J lost 5; bases outside the gene matches: 6. There are 15 residues in the CDR3. Germline CDR1 SGHTA, CDR2 FQGNSA. CDR3 DNA: TGTGCCAGCAGCTCACCGGGACAGGGAAACAATGAGCAGTTCTTC. The encoded protein is CASSSPGQGNNEQFF.

This clone occurred a few times. The chain has TRBV2 and TRBJ1-4; D is unresolved. CDR1 is SNHLY and CDR2 is FYNNEI in the germline V gene. CDR3 length: 13 residues. With 8 bases removed from V and 5 bases from J, the gap between germline ends came to 12 bases. CDR3 loop: CASAVTGNEKLFF. For the CDR3, the DNA is TGTGCCAGCGCGGTCACCGGGAATGAAAAACTGTTTTTT.

The chain employs TRBV5-1 and TRBJ1-1, with 7 positions matching TRBD1. Trimming removed 4 bases from V and 9 bases from J; junction bases left unmatched: 15. Germline V gene lookup returns CDR1 SGHRS and CDR2 YFSETQ. This CDR3 is built from 15 residues. The CDR3 DNA reads as TGCGCCAGCAGCCCCTGGGCAAGGACAGGCCAACAAGCTTTCTTT. Translation gives CASSPWARTGQQAFF.

The CDR3 DNA is TGTGCCAGCAGCCAAGCTCTCGGGGGAAATGAGCAGTTCTTC. It is translated as CASSQALGGNEQFF. The chain has TRBV4-2 and TRBJ2-1, with D maybe TRBD2 (6 bases). V gave up 1 base and J gave up 7 bases, with 11 bases separating them. Germline CDR1 LGHNA, CDR2 YNFKEQ. The CDR3 has 14 residues.

Only one count was recorded for this clone. The chain's CDR3 is CASSPSSLGQLNTEAFF. CDR3 bases: TGTGCCAGCAGTCCCTCATCCCTCGGACAGTTGAACACTGAAGCTTTCTTT. The chain has TRBV28 and TRBJ1-1, with a possible D match to TRBD1 (6 bases). The CDR3 loop spans 17 amino acids. V was cut by 5 bases and J by 0 bases, with 19 bases left in between. Germline V gene sequence: CDR1 MDHEN, CDR2 SYDVKM.

This chain joins TRBV11-2 and TRBJ2-7, with 14 bases matching TRBD2. Per germline, CDR1 SGHAT and CDR2 FQNNGV. Trimming removed 1 base from V and 5 bases from J; junction bases left unmatched: 7. This CDR3 is built from 17 residues. CDR3 region: CASSLAPPGLAGDEQYF. The CDR3 bases are TGTGCCAGCAGCTTAGCACCACCGGGACTAGCGGGAGACGAGCAGTACTTC.

This clone has just a few counts. The rearrangement joins TRBV10-3 to TRBJ2-5, with TRBD1 matching 8 bases. V lost 6 bases, J lost 5 bases, and 5 bases stayed unmatched. Germline values: CDR1 ENHRY, CDR2 SYGVKD. The CDR3 length is 13 residues. The CDR3 DNA sequence: TGTGCCATCAGGGGACAGGTTGGCGAGACCCAGTACTTC. This sequence encodes CAIRGQVGETQYF.

This clone was detected only a few times. The rearrangement joins TRBV5-1 to TRBJ2-7; TRBD1 might be the D (5 bases). Looked up from germline, CDR1 is SGHRS and CDR2 is YFSETQ. The CDR3 sequence is 14 residues long. The germline V and J ends were trimmed by 0 bases and 0 bases, with 7 bases remaining between them. This CDR3 is CASSLDRISYEQYF. CDR3 DNA: TGCGCCAGCAGCTTGGACAGGATCTCCTACGAGCAGTACTTC. Combining the CDR3 with reference TRBV5-1 and TRBJ2-7 gives the whole variable domain KAGVTQTPRYLIKTRGQQVTLSCSPISGHRSVSWYQQTPGQGLQFLFEYFSETQRNKGNFPGRFSGRQFSNSRSEMNVSTLELGDSALYLCASSLDRISYEQYFGPGTRLTVT.

The chain employs TRBV7-2 and TRBJ2-7, with 14 nucleotides matching TRBD2. Trimming removed 5 bases from V and 3 bases from J; junction bases left unmatched: 3. CDR3 size: 15 residues. Germline loops: CDR1 SGHTA, CDR2 FQGNSA. The CDR3 nucleotides are TGTGCCAGCAGCCCGGGACTAGCGGGGGTCTACGAGCAGTACTTC. It encodes CASSPGLAGVYEQYF.

The chain has TRBV10-3 and TRBJ1-2, with TRBD1 matching 9 bases. This CDR3 spans 14 amino acids. CDR1 ENHRY and CDR2 SYGVKD come from the germline V gene. The V gene end was trimmed by 5 bases and the J gene end by 4 bases; junction bases not matched to a gene: 5. The CDR3 is CAISIHRGPYGYTF. For the CDR3, the DNA is TGTGCCATCAGTATTCACAGGGGGCCCTATGGCTACACCTTC.

The chain recombines TRBV5-1 with TRBJ2-1, with no clear D. Trimming pared 1 base from V and 6 bases from J, leaving 14 bases between. Germline V gene sequence: CDR1 SGHRS, CDR2 YFSETQ. This CDR3 comprises 15 residues. CDR3 nucleotides: TGCGCCAGCAGCTTGTCCCCGTTTGGGCTCAATGAGCAGTTCTTC. Protein product: CASSLSPFGLNEQFF.

This chain joins TRBV25-1 and TRBJ2-3; 10 bases line up with TRBD2. V shed 4 bases and J 2 bases; nucleotides not matched to a gene: 6. Per germline, CDR1 MGHDK and CDR2 SYGVNS. The CDR3 runs 16 residues. This CDR3 is CASSALAGVNTDTQYF. CDR3 nucleotide sequence: TGTGCCAGCAGTGCGCTAGCGGGAGTTAACACAGATACGCAGTATTTT.

This clone was seen more than once but under ten times. V and J are TRBV27 and TRBJ2-1; 8 bases map to TRBD2. With 5 bases clipped from V and 7 bases from J, the junction kept 10 bases outside the gene matches. Germline V gene sequence: CDR1 MNHEY, CDR2 SMNVEV (reference sequence). The CDR3 is 15 amino acids. The CDR3 sequence: CASSPSSGLLNEQFF. CDR3 nucleotide sequence: TGTGCCAGCAGTCCTTCTAGCGGGCTTTTGAATGAGCAGTTCTTC.

The rearrangement uses TRBV28 and TRBJ2-7, with TRBD2 matching over 14 bases. The V segment lost 5 bases and the J segment 0 bases; nucleotides outside the gene matches: 12. Germline-derived CDR1 and CDR2 are MDHEN and SYDVKM. CDR3 length: 19 residues. Here the CDR3 reads CASSLPGLAGARGSYEQYF. In DNA, the CDR3 is TGTGCCAGCAGTCTCCCGGGACTAGCGGGAGCGAGGGGCTCCTACGAGCAGTACTTC.

This clone has a handful of counts. The rearrangement uses TRBV18 and TRBJ2-1; 8 bases are a match to TRBD2. The CDR3 contains 16 residues. J gave up 3 bases and V 3 bases, and 7 bases lay outside the gene matches. The V gene's germline CDR1 is KGHSH and CDR2 LQKENI. For the CDR3, the DNA is TGTGCCAGCTCACCCAGGGCGGGAGGCCTCTACAATGAGCAGTTCTTC. Encoded protein: CASSPRAGGLYNEQFF.

This chain joins TRBV19 and TRBJ1-5, with 12 bases that match TRBD1. V shed 9 bases, J shed 4 bases, and the junction held 10 bases outside the gene matches. The CDR3 is made up of 16 amino acids. CDR1 is LNHDA, CDR2 SQIVND, per germline (reference sequence). The DNA for the CDR3 is TGTGCCAGCCTCCGGGACAGGGGGCTTGGGAATCAGCCCCAGCATTTT. Translating it yields CASLRDRGLGNQPQHF.

The J gene is TRBJ1-3, the V gene TRBV30, with D unclear. The CDR3 length is 12 residues. Trimming left V 4 bases short and J 1 base short, with 5 bases between. Germline V lookup: CDR1 GTSNPN, CDR2 SVGIG (reference sequence). CDR3 in DNA: TGTGCCTGGACCGAGTCTGGAAACACCATATATTTT. This sequence encodes CAWTESGNTIYF.

The chain is built from TRBV25-1 and TRBJ2-7; 9 bases are shared with TRBD1. The CDR3 loop spans 14 amino acids. CDR1 is MGHDK, CDR2 SYGVNS, per germline. Trimming at V came to 5 bases and at J to 5 bases, leaving 7 bases not matched to a gene. This CDR3 reads CASSFPGQGDEQYF. The CDR3 DNA reads TGTGCCAGCAGTTTTCCGGGACAGGGTGACGAGCAGTACTTC.

The chain has TRBV6-1 and TRBJ1-3; D gene ambiguous. The V and J ends lost 8 bases and 3 bases respectively, with 11 bases between them. The CDR3 spans 13 residues. Germline lookup yields CDR1 MNHNS and CDR2 SASEGT. DNA of the CDR3: TGTGCCAGCCGGGGAGGCCGTGGAAACACCATATATTTT. It translates to CASRGGRGNTIYF.

The V and J genes are TRBV30 and TRBJ2-5, with TRBD2 identical over 10 bases. CDR1 is GTSNPN, CDR2 SVGIG, per germline (reference sequence). There are 15 residues in the CDR3. The ends lost 2 bases at V and 5 bases at J; junction bases unmatched: 8. The CDR3 region is CAWSLSGRAEETQYF. The CDR3 nucleotides read TGTGCCTGGAGTTTGAGCGGGAGGGCCGAGGAGACCCAGTACTTC.

This chain uses TRBV2 with TRBJ1-4; D may be TRBD1 (5 bases). V was clipped by 8 bases and J by 0 bases, with 13 bases between them. Germline CDR1 and CDR2: SNHLY and FYNNEI. The CDR3 runs 15 residues. The CDR3 reads CASREGRTTNEKLFF. CDR3 sequence (DNA): TGTGCCAGCCGGGAGGGGCGCACAACTAATGAAAAACTGTTTTTT.

The chain uses TRBV27 and TRBJ1-1, with 9 bases lining up with TRBD1. Germline V lookup: CDR1 MNHEY, CDR2 SMNVEV (reference sequence). The CDR3 runs to 13 residues. Trimming took 3 bases from V and 11 from J; bases not matched to a gene: 7. CDR3 in DNA: TGTGCCAGCAGTTTTGGGACAGGGCTGGTGGCTTTCTTT. Protein: CASSFGTGLVAFF.

The V call is TRBV28, the J call TRBJ2-1; TRBD2 matches 13 bases. V dropped 6 bases and J dropped 7; count of bases not matched to a gene: 6. The germline gives CDR1 MDHEN, CDR2 SYDVKM. CDR3 size: 15 residues. CDR3 sequence: CASRRTSGSKNEQFF. CDR3 DNA sequence: TGTGCCAGCAGGAGGACTAGCGGGAGTAAGAATGAGCAGTTCTTC.